This T cell receptor beta chain was captured in a study of T cells in Graves' hyperthyroidism and ophthalmopathy. Study context: Staff took peripheral blood when the initial diagnosis was made, before any treatment began.

RNA transcripts yielded amplified TCR beta CDR3 regions. HTBI primers were used for first-round RT-PCR of the TCR CDR3. A single record per CDR3 protein comes from TCRdb applying MiXCR to the multiplex PCR reads. The sample lists some 570,000 distinct CDR3 sequences, under 20% occurring once. V shed 3 bases and J shed 6 bases, with 17 bases lying between them. CDR3 length equals 15 residues. The germline gives CDR1 MDHEN, CDR2 SYDVKM. The table lists this clonotype with many counts. The sequence derives from a woman between 18 and 29 years old with Graves' ophthalmopathy. Sequencing was carried out using blood. The rearrangement uses TRBV28 and TRBJ2-5; weak D call: TRBD2 (5 bases). The CDR3 region has the DNA TGTGCCAGCAGTTTTGTAGCATCGGGGAAGAAGACCCAGTACTTC. It specifies CASSFVASGKKTQYF.